The rows below give T cell receptor beta chains drawn from one sample of a study of metastatic and nonmetastatic thyroid tumors. Via MiXCR, TCRdb re-called the PCR reads. The sample yields about 35,000 clones, over 25% seen once. The sequencing sample was made of blood. These receptor sequences come from a female donor with papillary thyroid cancer or a benign thyroid nodule (not recorded which). Some clones in this sample may be carry-over from other donors' samples. Each CDR3 is given with its conserved first and last residue. D genes are given only for firm matches. Expanded clones are given a class, and other clones once, few, many or no size at all.

CDR3: CSATRDRAGETQYF; DNA: TGCAGTGCTACAAGGGACAGGGCAGGGGAGACCCAGTACTTC; size: many; V: TRBV20-1; J: TRBJ2-5; D: TRBD1
CDR3: CAISFAPGPYNEQFF; DNA: TGTGCCATAAGCTTTGCCCCAGGGCCCTACAATGAGCAGTTCTTC; size: -; V: TRBV13; J: TRBJ2-1; D: -
CDR3: CSARQQGAFKNEQFF; DNA: TGCAGTGCTAGACAACAGGGGGCTTTTAAAAATGAGCAGTTCTTC; size: -; V: TRBV20-1; J: TRBJ2-1; D: TRBD1
CDR3: CASSVEGGFYEQYF; DNA: TGTGCCAGCAGTGTTGAGGGAGGGTTCTACGAGCAGTACTTC; size: -; V: TRBV2; J: TRBJ2-7; D: TRBD2
CDR3: CASSLSYSGPANEQFF; DNA: TGTGCCAGCAGTTTATCATATAGCGGGCCGGCCAATGAGCAGTTCTTC; size: medium-sized; V: TRBV28; J: TRBJ2-1; D: TRBD2
CDR3: CASSSREGSRTDTQYF; DNA: TGTGCCAGCAGTTCCAGGGAGGGGTCGAGAACAGATACGCAGTATTTT; size: few; V: TRBV6-5; J: TRBJ2-3; D: TRBD2
CDR3: CASSSNGLRRGSQPQQF; DNA: TGTGCCAGCAGTTCGAACGGACTCCGGAGAGGCAGTCAGCCCCAGCAATTT; size: -; V: TRBV6-2/TRBV6-3; J: TRBJ1-5; D: -
CDR3: CASTDHGDTYEQYF; DNA: TGTGCCAGCACGGACCATGGGGATACCTACGAGCAGTACTTC; size: medium-sized; V: TRBV6-1; J: TRBJ2-7; D: -
CDR3: CDTSRDNWGTTDTQFF; DNA: TGTGACACCAGCAGAGATAATTGGGGAACCACTGATACGCAGTTTTTT; size: -; V: TRBV15; J: TRBJ2-3; D: -
CDR3: CASSLESGGYYEQYF; DNA: TGCGCCAGCAGCTTGGAATCAGGCGGATACTACGAGCAGTACTTC; size: -; V: TRBV5-1; J: TRBJ2-7; D: -
CDR3: CASRMWSSYEQYF; DNA: TGTGCCAGCAGAATGTGGTCATCCTACGAGCAGTACTTC; size: many; V: TRBV12-3/TRBV12-4; J: TRBJ2-7; D: -
CDR3: CSARNMNYGYTF; DNA: TGCAGTGCTAGAAATATGAACTATGGCTACACCTTC; size: medium-sized; V: TRBV20-1; J: TRBJ1-2; D: -
CDR3: CASSFLGVYNEQFF; DNA: TGCGCCAGCAGCTTTCTGGGGGTTTACAATGAGCAGTTCTTC; size: many; V: TRBV5-4; J: TRBJ2-1; D: -
CDR3: CSASNEQYF; DNA: TGCAGTGCTAGCAACGAGCAGTACTTC; size: medium-sized; V: TRBV20-1; J: TRBJ2-7; D: -
CDR3: CASSLYVAVSSYEQYF; DNA: TGTGCCAGCAGTTTATATGTAGCGGTGAGCTCCTACGAGCAGTACTTC; size: -; V: TRBV27; J: TRBJ2-7; D: -
CDR3: CASSLGDGTKNIQYF; DNA: TGTGCCAGCAGCTTGGGGGACGGAACCAAAAACATTCAGTACTTC; size: many; V: TRBV5-5; J: TRBJ2-4; D: -
CDR3: CATSRVHGTGFFQPQHF; DNA: TGTGCCACCAGCAGGGTACACGGGACAGGTTTTTTTCAGCCCCAGCATTTT; size: many; V: TRBV15; J: TRBJ1-5; D: TRBD1
CDR3: CASSPQTLASPLHF; DNA: TGTGCCAGCAGCCCTCAGACACTTGCCTCACCCCTCCACTTT; size: medium-sized; V: TRBV2; J: TRBJ1-6; D: -
CDR3: CASTTSRDADSYEQYF; DNA: TGTGCGAGCACCACCTCGAGGGATGCTGACTCCTACGAGCAGTACTTC; size: -; V: TRBV2; J: TRBJ2-7; D: -
CDR3: CASSESSGGKSYEQYF; DNA: TGCGCCAGCAGTGAGTCGTCGGGTGGGAAATCCTACGAGCAGTACTTC; size: medium-sized; V: TRBV10-1; J: TRBJ2-7; D: -
CDR3: CASSFITGLANYGYTF; DNA: TGTGCCAGCAGCTTCATAACAGGGCTAGCTAACTATGGCTACACCTTC; size: few; V: TRBV7-8; J: TRBJ1-2; D: -
CDR3: CVWTPTGGVGKLFF; DNA: TGTGTCTGGACCCCGACAGGTGGTGTAGGAAAACTGTTTTTT; size: -; V: TRBV30; J: TRBJ1-4; D: -
CDR3: CVSSYADMNTGELFF; DNA: TGTGTCAGCAGTTATGCCGACATGAACACCGGGGAGCTGTTTTTT; size: few; V: TRBV28; J: TRBJ2-2; D: -
CDR3: CESSVGPSSYEQYF; DNA: TGTGAAAGCAGTGTCGGGCCTTCCTCCTACGAGCAGTACTTC; size: few; V: TRBV2; J: TRBJ2-7; D: -
CDR3: CSSIRDGDYEQYF; DNA: TGCAGTTCAATCCGGGACGGAGACTACGAGCAGTACTTC; size: -; V: TRBV20-1; J: TRBJ2-7; D: -
CDR3: CASSAWTGGISNQPQHF; DNA: TGCGCCAGCAGCGCATGGACAGGGGGGATAAGCAATCAGCCCCAGCATTTT; size: many; V: TRBV4-3; J: TRBJ1-5; D: TRBD1
CDR3: CATSRGRDITYEQYF; DNA: TGTGCCACCAGCAGGGGCCGGGACATAACCTACGAGCAGTACTTC; size: -; V: TRBV15; J: TRBJ2-7; D: -
CDR3: CASSSVQLNTEAFF; DNA: TGTGCCAGCAGTTCCGTACAGCTCAACACTGAAGCTTTCTTT; size: few; V: TRBV28; J: TRBJ1-1; D: -
CDR3: CSAQSVSWETQYF; DNA: TGCAGTGCTCAGTCCGTGAGTTGGGAGACACAGTACTTC; size: -; V: TRBV20-1; J: TRBJ2-5; D: -
CDR3: CASSLSGGGQGGEQYF; DNA: TGTGCCAGCAGCTTATCAGGCGGCGGGCAGGGAGGCGAGCAGTACTTC; size: -; V: TRBV11-2; J: TRBJ2-7; D: -
CDR3: CARGQLGSEQYF; DNA: TGTGCCAGGGGACAGTTGGGAAGCGAGCAGTACTTC; size: -; V: TRBV2; J: TRBJ2-7; D: TRBD1
CDR3: CASSDSAEAFF; DNA: TGTGCCAGCAGTGATAGTGCTGAAGCTTTCTTT; size: few; V: TRBV6-1; J: TRBJ1-1; D: -
CDR3: CASSDGTSGNNEQFF; DNA: TGTGCCAGCAGTGACGGGACTAGCGGTAACAATGAGCAGTTCTTC; size: medium-sized; V: TRBV6-4; J: TRBJ2-1; D: TRBD2
CDR3: CASSVTGTRYEQYF; DNA: TGTGCCAGCAGCGTTACAGGGACTAGGTACGAGCAGTACTTC; size: -; V: TRBV6-1; J: TRBJ2-7; D: TRBD2
CDR3: CASSIGGQVYGYTF; DNA: TGTGCCAGCAGTATCGGGGGGCAGGTCTATGGCTACACCTTC; size: -; V: TRBV28; J: TRBJ1-2; D: -
CDR3: CASSRGTNTGELFF; DNA: TGTGCCAGCAGCCGCGGAACTAACACCGGGGAGCTGTTTTTT; size: few; V: TRBV6-1; J: TRBJ2-2; D: -
CDR3: CASNHGTNTGELFF; DNA: TGTGCCAGCAATCACGGGACTAACACCGGGGAGCTTTTTTTT; size: -; V: TRBV27; J: TRBJ2-2; D: TRBD2
CDR3: CASSLPGTDTKYF; DNA: TGTGCCAGCAGTTTACCTGGCACAGATACGAAGTATTTT; size: -; V: TRBV28; J: TRBJ2-3; D: -
CDR3: CASSLTGTAYEQYF; DNA: TGCGCCAGCAGCCTTACCGGGACTGCCTACGAGCAGTACTTC; size: many; V: TRBV4-1; J: TRBJ2-7; D: -
CDR3: CASSQGQGVGNQPQHF; DNA: TGTGCCAGCAGCCAAGGCCAGGGAGTGGGCAATCAGCCCCAGCATTTT; size: many; V: TRBV3-1; J: TRBJ1-5; D: -
CDR3: CASSTTGFYGYTF; DNA: TGTGCCAGTAGTACTACAGGGTTCTATGGCTACACCTTC; size: -; V: TRBV19; J: TRBJ1-2; D: -
CDR3: CASSSYRYNEQFF; DNA: TGTGCCAGCAGTTCATACCGCTACAATGAGCAGTTCTTC; size: -; V: TRBV7-8; J: TRBJ2-1; D: -
CDR3: CASSFGQNEKLFF; DNA: TGTGCCAGCAGCTTCGGACAGAACGAAAAACTGTTTTTT; size: -; V: TRBV5-4; J: TRBJ1-4; D: -
CDR3: CSARDSAVGGEQYF; DNA: TGCAGTGCTAGAGATAGTGCCGTCGGGGGGGAGCAGTACTTC; size: -; V: TRBV20-1; J: TRBJ2-7; D: TRBD2
CDR3: CASSYEEGSSSPLNF; DNA: TGTGCCAGCAGTTACGAGGAGGGGAGTAGTTCACCCCTCAACTTT; size: -; V: TRBV6-6; J: TRBJ1-6; D: -
CDR3: CASSRDTTSGANVLTF; DNA: TGTGCCAGCAGCCGTGACACAACCTCTGGGGCCAACGTCCTGACTTTC; size: once; V: TRBV3-1; J: TRBJ2-6; D: -
CDR3: CATSGQTNEQFF; DNA: TGTGCCACCAGTGGGCAGACTAATGAGCAGTTCTTC; size: many; V: TRBV24-1; J: TRBJ2-1; D: -
CDR3: CASRSVPLEAFF; DNA: TGTGCCAGCAGGTCAGTGCCCCTTGAAGCTTTCTTT; size: medium-sized; V: TRBV6-1; J: TRBJ1-1; D: -
CDR3: CASSFLAGDEQYF; DNA: TGTGCCAGCAGTTTTCTAGCGGGAGACGAGCAGTACTTC; size: medium-sized; V: TRBV12-3/TRBV12-4; J: TRBJ2-7; D: TRBD2
CDR3: CSASPPYEQYF; DNA: TGCAGTGCTAGCCCACCCTACGAGCAGTACTTC; size: few; V: TRBV20-1; J: TRBJ2-7; D: -
CDR3: CASSFLGGDSPLHF; DNA: TGTGCCAGCAGTTTCTTAGGTGGTGATTCACCCCTCCACTTT; size: few; V: TRBV27; J: TRBJ1-6; D: -
CDR3: CATSPASGGILETQYF; DNA: TGTGCCACCAGCCCAGCTAGCGGGGGGATACTGGAGACCCAGTACTTC; size: many; V: TRBV15; J: TRBJ2-5; D: TRBD2
CDR3: CASSIGTLSEAFF; DNA: TGTGCCAGCAGTATCGGGACCCTTTCTGAAGCTTTCTTT; size: many; V: TRBV6-1; J: TRBJ1-1; D: -
CDR3: CASSIGGVHEKLLF; DNA: TGTGCCAGTAGTATAGGGGGGGTACATGAAAAACTGCTTTTT; size: -; V: TRBV19; J: TRBJ1-4; D: -
CDR3: CSISPGLAGGYNEQFF; DNA: TGTTCCATCAGCCCCGGACTAGCGGGGGGGTACAATGAGCAGTTCTTC; size: -; V: TRBV11-2; J: TRBJ2-1; D: TRBD2
CDR3: CAWSVGTGGLSYEQYF; DNA: TGTGCCTGGAGTGTAGGGACAGGGGGCCTATCCTACGAGCAGTACTTC; size: -; V: TRBV30; J: TRBJ2-7; D: TRBD1
CDR3: CASSQGAWKQFF; DNA: TGTGCCAGCAGCCAAGGGGCGTGGAAGCAGTTCTTC; size: -; V: TRBV3-1; J: TRBJ2-1; D: -